The 7 T cell receptor beta chains given below trace back to one sample, sequenced in a study of tumor and adjacent non-tumor tissue in lung cancer. No cell sorting was done before RNA was extracted from the tissue. This non-tumor lung sample came from over 3 cm beyond the tumor edge. TCRbeta libraries were built with three rounds of nested PCR, modified from ARM-PCR. Each CDR3 protein gets one entry after TCRdb re-called the multiplex PCR reads with MiXCR. The data hold 60,000 to 90,000 distinct CDR3 sequences, with approximately 68% observed a single time. The material sequenced was distant non-tumor lung tissue. These receptors were taken from a woman in her fifties or sixties with non-small cell lung cancer.

Regarding this clonotype: This clone may be a read error of a much larger clone one base away. The CDR3, as DNA: TGTGCCAGCAGTAGCAGCGGGAGGGTACCCAATGAGCAGTTCTTC. Amino acids: CASSSSGRVPNEQFF. The chain couples TRBV6-1 to TRBJ2-1; 10 nucleotides agree with TRBD2. CDR1 and CDR2 (germline): MNHNS, SASEGT. V was clipped by 5 bases and J by 6 bases; unmatched bases: 7. The CDR3 totals 15 residues.

Points on this clonotype: A much larger clonotype is one base distant, so this may be a read error. The chain joins TRBV6-2 or TRBV6-3 to TRBJ2-5; D is perhaps TRBD2 (6 bases). The germline V gene has CDR1 MNHEY and CDR2 SVGEGT. The V gene lost 7 bases and the J gene lost 1 base, with 13 bases spanning the gap. This CDR3 is built from 14 residues. CDR3 residues: CASTSRGGQETQYF. In nucleotides, the CDR3 is TGTGCCAGCACCTCAAGGGGAGGCCAAGAGACCCAGTACTTC.

V is TRBV29-1 and J is TRBJ2-5; TRBD2 aligns across 11 bases. The CDR3 is 16 residues long. Trimming took 8 bases from V and 14 from J; bases not matched to a gene: 25. In germline, CDR1 is SQVTM, CDR2 ANQGSEA. CDR3 bases: TGCAGCTTTGCGGTCAATAGCGGGAGGGTTGTGGAGACACACTACTTC. Amino acids: CSFAVNSGRVVETHYF.

This chain uses TRBV20-1 with TRBJ2-7, with 7 bases identical to TRBD2. Germline V gene lookup returns CDR1 DFQATT and CDR2 SNEGSKA (reference sequence). The CDR3 contains 12 residues. V shed 5 bases, J shed 5 bases, and the junction held 6 bases outside the gene matches. The CDR3 bases are TGCAGTGCTTTCGGGACTAACCACGAGCAGTACTTC. Its protein product is CSAFGTNHEQYF.

The rearrangement uses TRBV25-1 and TRBJ1-1; a possible D gene is TRBD1 (5 bases). The V gene's germline CDR1 is MGHDK and CDR2 SYGVNS. Between the trimmed V and J ends, which lost 4 bases and 1 base, there was a span of 13 bases. This CDR3 is built from 15 residues. The CDR3 DNA reads as TGTGCCAGCAGTGGCTCTTCAGGGTGGAACACTGAAGCTTTCTTT. Protein sequence: CASSGSSGWNTEAFF.

This clonotype has just one count. One base away lies a much larger clone, so this may be a sequencing read error. V usage is TRBV10-2 and J usage is TRBJ2-7; 8 bases map to TRBD1. The CDR3 runs 12 residues. CDR1 WSHSY and CDR2 SAAADI come from the germline V gene. The CDR3 protein is CASRGDRYERYF. The CDR3 region has the DNA TGCGCCAGCAGGGGGGACAGGTACGAGCGGTACTTC.

The chain employs TRBV9 and TRBJ2-1; 8 bases agree with TRBD2. V was clipped by 4 bases and J by 7 bases; unmatched bases: 13. CDR1 SGDLS and CDR2 YYNGEE come from the germline V gene. The CDR3 runs to 16 residues. The CDR3 coding sequence is TGTGCCAGCAGCATAGGCAGCGGGAGATGGGGTAATGAGCAGTTCTTC. This translates into CASSIGSGRWGNEQFF. The variable domain in full, completed from reference TRBV9 and TRBJ2-1, reads DSGVTQTPKHLITATGQRVTLRCSPRSGDLSVYWYQQSLDQGLQFLIQYYNGEERAKGNILERFSAQQFPDLHSELNLSSLELGDSALYFCASSIGSGRWGNEQFFGPGTRLTVL.